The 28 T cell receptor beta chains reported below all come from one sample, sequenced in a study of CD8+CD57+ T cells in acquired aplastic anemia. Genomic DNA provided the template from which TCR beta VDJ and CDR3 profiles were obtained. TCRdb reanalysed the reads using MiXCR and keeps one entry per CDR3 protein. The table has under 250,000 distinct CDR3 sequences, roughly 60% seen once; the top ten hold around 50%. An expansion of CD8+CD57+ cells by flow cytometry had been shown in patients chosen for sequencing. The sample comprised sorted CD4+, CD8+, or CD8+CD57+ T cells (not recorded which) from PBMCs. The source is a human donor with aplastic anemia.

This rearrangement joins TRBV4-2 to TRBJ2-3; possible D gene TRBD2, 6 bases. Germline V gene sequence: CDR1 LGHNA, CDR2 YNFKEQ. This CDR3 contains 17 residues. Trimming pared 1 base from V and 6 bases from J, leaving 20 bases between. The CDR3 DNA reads TGTGCCAGCAGCCAAGGAAGTGGCGGGGCGGACGGGGATACGCAGTATTTT. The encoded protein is CASSQGSGGADGDTQYF.

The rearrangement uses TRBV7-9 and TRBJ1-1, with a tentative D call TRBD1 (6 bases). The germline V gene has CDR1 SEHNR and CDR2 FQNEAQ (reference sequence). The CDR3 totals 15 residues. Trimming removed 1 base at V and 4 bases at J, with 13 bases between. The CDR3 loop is CASSLVGLGGTEAFF. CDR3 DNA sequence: TGTGCCAGCAGCTTAGTTGGGTTAGGGGGCACTGAAGCTTTCTTT.

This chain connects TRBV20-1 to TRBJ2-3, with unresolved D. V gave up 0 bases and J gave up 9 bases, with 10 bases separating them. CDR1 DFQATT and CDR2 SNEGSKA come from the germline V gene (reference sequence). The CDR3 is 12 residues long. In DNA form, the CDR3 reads TGCAGTGCTAGAGATCTAGTGGGAACGCAGTATTTT. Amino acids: CSARDLVGTQYF.

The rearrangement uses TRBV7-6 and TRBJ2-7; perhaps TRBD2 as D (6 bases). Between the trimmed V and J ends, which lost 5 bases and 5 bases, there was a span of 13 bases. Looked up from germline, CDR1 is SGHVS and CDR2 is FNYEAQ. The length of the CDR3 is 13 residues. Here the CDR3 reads CASSPGTWDEQYF. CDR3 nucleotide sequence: TGTGCCAGCAGCCCTGGGACTTGGGACGAGCAGTACTTC. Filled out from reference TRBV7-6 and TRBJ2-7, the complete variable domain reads GAGVSQSPRYKVTKRGQDVALRCDPISGHVSLYWYRQALGQGPEFLTYFNYEAQQDKSGLPNDRFSAERPEGSISTLTIQRTEQRDSAMYRCASSPGTWDEQYFGPGTRLTVT.

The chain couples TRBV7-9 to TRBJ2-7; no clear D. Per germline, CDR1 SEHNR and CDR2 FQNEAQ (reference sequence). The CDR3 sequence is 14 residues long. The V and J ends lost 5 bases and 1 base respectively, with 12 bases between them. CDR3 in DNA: TGTGCCAGCAGCCGACCTCGGTTGTCCTACGAGCAGTACTTC. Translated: CASSRPRLSYEQYF.

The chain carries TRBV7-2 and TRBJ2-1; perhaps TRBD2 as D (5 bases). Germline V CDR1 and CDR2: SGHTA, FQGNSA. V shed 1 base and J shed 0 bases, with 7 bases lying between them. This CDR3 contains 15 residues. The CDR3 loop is CASSLVRGSYNEQFF. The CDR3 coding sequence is TGTGCCAGCAGCTTAGTCCGGGGCTCCTACAATGAGCAGTTCTTC.

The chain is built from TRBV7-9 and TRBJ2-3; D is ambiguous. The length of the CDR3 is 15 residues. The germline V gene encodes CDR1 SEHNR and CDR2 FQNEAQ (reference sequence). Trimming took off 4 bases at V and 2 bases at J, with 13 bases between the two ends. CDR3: CASSSIRGTTDTQYF. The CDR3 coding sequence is TGTGCCAGCAGCTCTATCAGAGGAACCACAGATACGCAGTATTTT.

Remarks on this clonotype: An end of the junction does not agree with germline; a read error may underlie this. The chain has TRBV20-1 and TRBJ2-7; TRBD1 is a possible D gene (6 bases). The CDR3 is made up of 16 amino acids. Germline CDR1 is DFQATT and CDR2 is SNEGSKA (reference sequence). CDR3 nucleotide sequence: TGCAGCGCTATCCTGGGGGCATATCGTTTCGCCTACGAGCAGTACTTC. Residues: CSAILGAYRFAYEQYF.

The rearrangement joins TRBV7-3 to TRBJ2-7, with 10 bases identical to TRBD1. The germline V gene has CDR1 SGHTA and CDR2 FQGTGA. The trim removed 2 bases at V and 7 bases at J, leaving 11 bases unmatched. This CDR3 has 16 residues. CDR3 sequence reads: CASSLVSWGQGREQYF. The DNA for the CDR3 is TGTGCCAGCAGCTTAGTGTCCTGGGGACAGGGGAGGGAGCAGTACTTC.

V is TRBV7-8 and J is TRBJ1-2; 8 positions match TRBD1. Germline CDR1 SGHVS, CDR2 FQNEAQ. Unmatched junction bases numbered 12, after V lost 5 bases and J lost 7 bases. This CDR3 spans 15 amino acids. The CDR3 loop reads CASSPLPGGNTGYTF. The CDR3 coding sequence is TGTGCCAGCAGCCCTCTACCAGGGGGCAATACTGGCTACACCTTC.

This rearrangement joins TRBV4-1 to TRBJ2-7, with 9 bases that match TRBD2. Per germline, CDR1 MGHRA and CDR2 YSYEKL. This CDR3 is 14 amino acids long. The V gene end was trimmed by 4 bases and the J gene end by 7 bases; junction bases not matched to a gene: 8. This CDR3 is CASSLLRLAGEQYF. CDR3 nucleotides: TGCGCCAGCAGCCTCTTAAGGCTAGCGGGAGAGCAGTACTTC.

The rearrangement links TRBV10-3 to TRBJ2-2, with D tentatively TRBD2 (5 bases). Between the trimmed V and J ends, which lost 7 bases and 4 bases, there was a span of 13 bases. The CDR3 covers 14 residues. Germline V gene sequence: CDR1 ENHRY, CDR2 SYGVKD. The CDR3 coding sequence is TGTGCCATCAACGAGGGATCCACCACCGGGGAGCTGTTTTTT. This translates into CAINEGSTTGELFF.

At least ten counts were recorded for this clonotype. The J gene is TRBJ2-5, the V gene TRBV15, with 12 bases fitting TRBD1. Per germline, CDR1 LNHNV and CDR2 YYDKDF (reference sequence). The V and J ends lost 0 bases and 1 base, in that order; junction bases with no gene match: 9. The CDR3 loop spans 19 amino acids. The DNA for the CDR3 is TGTGCCACCAGCAGAGAACGTCACCGGGACAGGGGGCTCCAAGAGACCCAGTACTTC. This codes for CATSRERHRDRGLQETQYF.

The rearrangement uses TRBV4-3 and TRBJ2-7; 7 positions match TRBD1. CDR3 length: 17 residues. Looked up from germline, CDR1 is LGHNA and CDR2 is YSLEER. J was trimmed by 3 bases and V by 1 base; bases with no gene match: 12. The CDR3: CASSQARGSGQSYEQYF. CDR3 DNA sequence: TGCGCCAGCAGCCAAGCGAGAGGATCGGGACAGAGCTACGAGCAGTACTTC.

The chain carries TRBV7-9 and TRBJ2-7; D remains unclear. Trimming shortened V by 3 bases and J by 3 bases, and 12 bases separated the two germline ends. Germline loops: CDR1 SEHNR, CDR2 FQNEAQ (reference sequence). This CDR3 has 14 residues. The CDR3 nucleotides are TGTGCCAGCAGCTTGTCGAGCCCGATCTACGAGCAGTACTTC. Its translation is CASSLSSPIYEQYF.

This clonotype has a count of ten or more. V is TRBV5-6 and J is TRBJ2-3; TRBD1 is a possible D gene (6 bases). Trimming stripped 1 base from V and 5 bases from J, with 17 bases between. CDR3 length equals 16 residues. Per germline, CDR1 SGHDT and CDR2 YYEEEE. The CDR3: CASSLSVRGYGDTQYF. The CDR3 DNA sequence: TGTGCCAGCAGCTTGTCGGTCAGGGGTTATGGAGATACGCAGTATTTT.

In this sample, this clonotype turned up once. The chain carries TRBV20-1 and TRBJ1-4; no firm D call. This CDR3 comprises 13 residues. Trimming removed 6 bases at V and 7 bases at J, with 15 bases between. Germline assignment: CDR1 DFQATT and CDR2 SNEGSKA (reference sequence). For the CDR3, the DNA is TGCAGTGCGCGAAAAGACGGTTTTGAAAAACTGTTTTTT. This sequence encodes CSARKDGFEKLFF.

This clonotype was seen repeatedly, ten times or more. DNA of the CDR3: TGCAGTGCTAGAGATCAAGGGATCGACCAGTACTTC. Translating it yields CSARDQGIDQYF. The chain joins TRBV20-1 to TRBJ2-7; unclear D gene. The germline CDR1 and CDR2 sequences are DFQATT and SNEGSKA (reference sequence). V gave up 0 bases and J gave up 10 bases, with 13 bases separating them. The CDR3 runs to 12 residues.

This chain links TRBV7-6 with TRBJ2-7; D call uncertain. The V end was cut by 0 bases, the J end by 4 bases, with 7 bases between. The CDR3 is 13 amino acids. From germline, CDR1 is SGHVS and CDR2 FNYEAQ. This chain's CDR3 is CASSLANAYEQYF. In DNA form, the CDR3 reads TGTGCCAGCAGCTTAGCGAACGCATACGAGCAGTACTTC.

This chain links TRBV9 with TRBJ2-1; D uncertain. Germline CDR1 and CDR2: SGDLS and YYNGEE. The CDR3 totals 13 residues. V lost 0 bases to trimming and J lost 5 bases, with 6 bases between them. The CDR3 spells CASSVDGHNEQFF. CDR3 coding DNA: TGTGCCAGCAGCGTAGACGGGCACAATGAGCAGTTCTTC. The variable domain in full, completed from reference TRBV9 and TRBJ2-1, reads DSGVTQTPKHLITATGQRVTLRCSPRSGDLSVYWYQQSLDQGLQFLIQYYNGEERAKGNILERFSAQQFPDLHSELNLSSLELGDSALYFCASSVDGHNEQFFGPGTRLTVL.

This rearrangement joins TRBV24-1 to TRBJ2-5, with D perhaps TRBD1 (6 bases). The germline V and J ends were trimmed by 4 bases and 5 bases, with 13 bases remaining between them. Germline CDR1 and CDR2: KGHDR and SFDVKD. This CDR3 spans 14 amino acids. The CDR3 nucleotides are TGTGCCACCAGTGAAGGCAGGGGTTGGGAGACCCAGTACTTC. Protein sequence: CATSEGRGWETQYF.

CDR3 in DNA: TGCAGCGTCGCGGGGGCTAGCGGGAGGTACGAGCAGTACTTC. This translates into CSVAGASGRYEQYF. The chain uses TRBV29-1 and TRBJ2-7; 11 nucleotides align to TRBD2. J lost 4 bases, V lost 6 bases, and 8 bases had no gene match. CDR1 is SQVTM, CDR2 ANQGSEA, per germline. There are 14 residues in the CDR3.

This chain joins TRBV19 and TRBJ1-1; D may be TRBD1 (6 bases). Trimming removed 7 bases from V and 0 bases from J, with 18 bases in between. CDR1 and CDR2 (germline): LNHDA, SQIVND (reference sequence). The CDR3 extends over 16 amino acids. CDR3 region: CASNPGTPLMNTEAFF. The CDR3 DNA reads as TGTGCCAGTAATCCCGGGACACCTCTCATGAACACTGAAGCTTTCTTT.

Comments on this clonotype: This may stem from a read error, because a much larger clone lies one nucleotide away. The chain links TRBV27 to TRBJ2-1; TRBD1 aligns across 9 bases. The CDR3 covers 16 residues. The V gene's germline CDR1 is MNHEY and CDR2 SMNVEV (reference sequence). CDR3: CASSPQRGTGSNEQSF. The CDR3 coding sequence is TGTGCCAGCAGTCCCCAACGTGGGACAGGGTCCAATGAGCAGTCCTTC.

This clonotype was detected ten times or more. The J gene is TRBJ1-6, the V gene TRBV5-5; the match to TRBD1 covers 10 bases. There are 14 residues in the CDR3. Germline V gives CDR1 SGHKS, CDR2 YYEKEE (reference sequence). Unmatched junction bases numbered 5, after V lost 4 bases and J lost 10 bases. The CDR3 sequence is CASSQTGGRSPLHF. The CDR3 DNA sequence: TGTGCCAGCAGCCAGACAGGGGGCAGGTCACCCCTCCACTTT.

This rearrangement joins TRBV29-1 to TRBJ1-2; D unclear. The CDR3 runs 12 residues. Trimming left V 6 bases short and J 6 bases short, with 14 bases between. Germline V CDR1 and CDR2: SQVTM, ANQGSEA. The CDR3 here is CSVVGGSNGYTF. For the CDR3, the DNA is TGCAGCGTAGTAGGAGGGTCCAATGGCTACACCTTC.

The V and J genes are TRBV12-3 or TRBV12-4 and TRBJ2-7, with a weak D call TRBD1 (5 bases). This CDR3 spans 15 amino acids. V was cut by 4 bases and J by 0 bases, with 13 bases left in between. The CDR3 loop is CASSSIGAYSYEQYF. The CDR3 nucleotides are TGTGCCAGCAGTTCTATAGGGGCCTACTCCTACGAGCAGTACTTC.

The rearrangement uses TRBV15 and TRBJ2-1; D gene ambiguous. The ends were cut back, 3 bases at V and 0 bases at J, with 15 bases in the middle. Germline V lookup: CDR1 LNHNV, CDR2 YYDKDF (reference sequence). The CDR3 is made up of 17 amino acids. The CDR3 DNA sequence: TGTGCCACCAGCAGCCACGGCGCGTTGAGCTCCTACAATGAGCAGTTCTTC. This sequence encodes CATSSHGALSSYNEQFF.